Here is one T cell receptor beta chain with its context. The entry originates in a study of blood T cells in healthy people across ages. Using a J-beta primer mix together with a sample-barcoded 5' primer, a second PCR was run for about 6 to 11 cycles. MiXCR, applied by TCRdb to the 5' RACE reads, yields one record per CDR3 protein. This table has over 1,500,000 distinct CDR3 sequences, approximately 50% appearing once. There are 13 residues in the CDR3. Germline CDR1 reads SQVTM; CDR2 reads ANQGSEA. The trim removed 6 bases at V and 9 bases at J, leaving 7 bases unmatched. The donors, aged roughly 6 to 95, were healthy Caucasians from Russia. Total RNA amounts of at least 5 micrograms were extracted per sample.

Material for sequencing was blood. The rearrangement links TRBV29-1 to TRBJ2-1, with TRBD1 identical over 11 bases. The source of this sequence is a woman between 35 and 50 years old in good health. This CDR3 is CSVAGQGAGEQFF. CDR3 bases: TGCAGCGTCGCAGGACAGGGGGCGGGTGAGCAGTTCTTC.